This T cell receptor beta chain was observed in a study of T cell changes during pregnancy in multiple sclerosis. Measured with immunoSEQ multiplex PCR; TCRdb has only the in-frame clones, and not every one. This repertoire shows 90,000 to 120,000 clones, around 93% found once; its top ten account for 0.78%. Germline V lookup: CDR1 KGHSH, CDR2 LQKENI. The CDR3 runs 15 residues. V lost 6 bases and J lost 5, with 17 bases in between. The V call is TRBV18, the J call TRBJ2-1, with D possibly being TRBD2 (6 bases). The clonotype comes from a female donor in good health, enrolled as a control in a pregnancy study. The sequences come from peripheral blood, collected in the third trimester of pregnancy. CDR3 in amino acids: CASSQWGPGDNEQFF. In DNA, the CDR3 is TGTGCCAGCTCTCAGTGGGGACCGGGGGACAATGAGCAGTTCTTC.